What follows is one TCR gamma chain and its context. The junction does not match germline at one end; this may be a read error. These data originate in a study of gamma-delta T cells after stem cell transplantation. With CATT, TCRdb re-called clones from the RT-PCR reads. The sample shows several hundred gamma-chain clones, about 58% of them seen only once. CDR3 length equals 17 residues. CDR1 is GITISATS, CDR2 ISYDGTV, per germline (reference sequence). The chain couples TRGV9 to TRGJP. TCRdb does not report a J gene; here it was assigned by matching the DNA to germline references. Sequenced input: gamma-delta T cells. This receptor was taken from a human donor. It is not recorded whose cells these are; they may come from a transplant donor. CDR3 amino acids: CALWEVHREWGKKNKVF. CDR3 nucleotides: TGTGCCTTGTGGGAGGTGCATCGAGAGTGGGGCAAAAAAAACAAGGTATTT.